This TCR beta chain comes out of a study of blood T cell repertoires in COVID-19. Overall study: From the United States, Italy and Spain came samples of acute and convalescent COVID-19. The cDNA or gDNA used as material had been derived from T cells, B-cell-depleted T cells, or PBMCs.

The CDR3 consists of 15 residues. Trimming took 3 bases from V and 5 from J; bases not matched to a gene: 10. Germline values: CDR1 SGDLS, CDR2 YYNGEE. Per the original data handling: By means of reference gene primer amplification, nucleated cell counts were estimated. Libraries were prepared by immunoSEQ multiplex PCR; TCRdb keeps only in-frame clonotypes and omits some of them. D and trimming were read from the DNA, whereas the V and J calls and clone size are those reported in that table. This sample has about 250,000 clones; about 86% occur once, and the top ten carry 1.3% to 1.5%. This chain uses TRBV9 with TRBJ1-1; 7 bases fit TRBD1. Sequenced sample: peripheral blood. The receptor was derived from an older man with acute or convalescent COVID-19. The CDR3 coding sequence is TGTGCCAGCAGCGCCGAAGGGGGCGCGGGTACTGAAGCTTTCTTT. It is translated as CASSAEGGAGTEAFF. Supplemented by reference TRBV9 and TRBJ1-1, the full variable domain reads DSGVTQTPKHLITATGQRVTLRCSPRSGDLSVYWYQQSLDQGLQFLIQYYNGEERAKGNILERFSAQQFPDLHSELNLSSLELGDSALYFCASSAEGGAGTEAFFGQGTRLTVV.